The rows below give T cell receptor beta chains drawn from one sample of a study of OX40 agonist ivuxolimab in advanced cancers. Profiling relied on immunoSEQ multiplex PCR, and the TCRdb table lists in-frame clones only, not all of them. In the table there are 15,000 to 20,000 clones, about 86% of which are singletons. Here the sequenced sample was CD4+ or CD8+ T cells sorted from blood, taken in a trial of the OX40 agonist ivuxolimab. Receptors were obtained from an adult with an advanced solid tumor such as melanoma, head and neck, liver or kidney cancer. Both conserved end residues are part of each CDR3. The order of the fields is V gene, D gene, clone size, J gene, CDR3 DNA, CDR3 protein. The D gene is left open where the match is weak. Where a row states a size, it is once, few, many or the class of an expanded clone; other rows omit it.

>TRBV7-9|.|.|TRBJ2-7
TGTGCCAGCAGCCAAAATGACGGACCCTACGAGCAGTACTTC
CASSQNDGPYEQYF
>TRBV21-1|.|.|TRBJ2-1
TGTGCCAGCAGCAAGCCCATTCGGGTCAGCGGGGGGGCCCAGTTCTTC
CASSKPIRVSGGAQFF
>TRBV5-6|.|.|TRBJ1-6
TGTGCCAGCAGCTCGACAGACTATAATTCACCCCTCCACTTT
CASSSTDYNSPLHF
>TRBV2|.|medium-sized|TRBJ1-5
TGTGCCAGCAAGGGCGTAAGGACCAGCAATCAGCCCCAGCATTTT
CASKGVRTSNQPQHF
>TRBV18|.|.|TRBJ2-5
TGTGCCAGCTCACGCCCTGGGTTCCCAGAGACCCAGTACTTC
CASSRPGFPETQYF
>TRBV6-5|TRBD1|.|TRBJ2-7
TGTGCCAGCAGTTACGGACAGGGGGCTGGCTACGAGCAGTACTTC
CASSYGQGAGYEQYF
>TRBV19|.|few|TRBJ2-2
TGTGCCAGTAGTATGCTCGGGGAGCTGTTTTTT
CASSMLGELFF
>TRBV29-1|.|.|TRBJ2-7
TGCAGCGTTGCGTCCTCTTACGAGCAGTACTTC
CSVASSYEQYF
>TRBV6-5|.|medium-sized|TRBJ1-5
TGTGCCAGCAGAAGGCAGGGAAGTCAGCCCCAGCATTTT
CASRRQGSQPQHF
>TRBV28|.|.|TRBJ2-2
TGTGCCACAGACGCGAACACCGGGGAGCTGTTTTTT
CATDANTGELFF
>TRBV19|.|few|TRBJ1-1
TGTGCCAGTAAGGAGTCGGGCACTGAAGCTTTCTTT
CASKESGTEAFF
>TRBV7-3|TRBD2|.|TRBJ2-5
TGTGCCAGCAGCTTAGGGCTAGCGGGAGTGGAGACCCAGTACTTC
CASSLGLAGVETQYF
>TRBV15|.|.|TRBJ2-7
TGTGCCACCAGCAGCAACTCGCGAAGGGACAACGAGCAGTACTTC
CATSSNSRRDNEQYF
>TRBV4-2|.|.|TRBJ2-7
TGTGCCAGCAGCCAAGATTTCGCCCCAACCGGGGCCTACGAGCAGTACTTC
CASSQDFAPTGAYEQYF
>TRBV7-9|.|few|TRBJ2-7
TGTGCCAGCAGTAATTCGCTTGAACCGGGTCTCGAGCAGTACTTC
CASSNSLEPGLEQYF
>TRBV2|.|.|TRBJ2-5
TGTGCCAGCAGCTGGGGAGAGACCCAGTACTTC
CASSWGETQYF
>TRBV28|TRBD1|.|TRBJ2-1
TGTGCCAGCAGTTCACTATCCGGGACAGGGGGCTCCTACAATGAGCAGTTCTTC
CASSSLSGTGGSYNEQFF
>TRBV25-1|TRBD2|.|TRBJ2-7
TGTGCCAGCAGTGATCCCAGCGGCGGGAGACCCCACGAGCAGTACTTC
CASSDPSGGRPHEQYF
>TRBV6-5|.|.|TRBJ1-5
TGTGCCAGCAGTTATAGTCCCAGCAATCAGCCCCAGCATTTT
CASSYSPSNQPQHF
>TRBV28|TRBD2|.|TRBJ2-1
TGTGCCAGCAAATCAGTAGCGGGAGGTTACAATGAGCAGTTCTTC
CASKSVAGGYNEQFF
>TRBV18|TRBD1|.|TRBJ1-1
TGTGCCAGCTCACCCCCGACAGGGGTCACTGAAGCTTTCTTT
CASSPPTGVTEAFF
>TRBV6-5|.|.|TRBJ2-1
TGTGCCAGCAGTGCCCTCGACAATGAGCAGTTCTTC
CASSALDNEQFF
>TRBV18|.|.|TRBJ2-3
TGTGCCAGCTCTCTACAGGGCCCCGCAGATACGCAGTATTTT
CASSLQGPADTQYF
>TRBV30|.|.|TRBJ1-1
TGTGCCTGGAGTGTCAGCCAGAACACTGAAGCTTTCTTT
CAWSVSQNTEAFF
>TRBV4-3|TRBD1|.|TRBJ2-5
TGCGCCAGCAGCCCTAGACAGGGGCAATGGGAGACCCAGTACTTC
CASSPRQGQWETQYF
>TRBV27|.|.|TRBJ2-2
TGTGCCAGCAGTAAAGTCCGGGACTTGGCCGGGGAGCTGTTTTTT
CASSKVRDLAGELFF
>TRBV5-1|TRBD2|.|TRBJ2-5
TGCGCCAGCAGCTTGGCAGCGGGGGGGCAAGAGACCCAGTACTTC
CASSLAAGGQETQYF
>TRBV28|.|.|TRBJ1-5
TGTGCCAGCAGTTTATTAGGGCGGCTCAGTCAGCCCCAGCATTTT
CASSLLGRLSQPQHF
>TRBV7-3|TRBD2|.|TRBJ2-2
TGTGCCAGCTCCGGACTAGCATTGGCCGGGGAGCTGTTTTTT
CASSGLALAGELFF
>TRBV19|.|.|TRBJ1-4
TGTGCCAGTAGTACCCGGTTGGGAGCAAATGAAAAACTGTTTTTT
CASSTRLGANEKLFF
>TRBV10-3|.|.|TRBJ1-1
TGTGCCATCAGGAGACTCCAGGGGAGCACTGAAGCCTTCTTT
CAIRRLQGSTEAFF
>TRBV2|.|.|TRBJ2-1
TGTGCCAGGGGATTGGAGGGGGGGAATGAGCAGTTCTTC
CARGLEGGNEQFF
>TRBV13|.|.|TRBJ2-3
TGTGCCAGCAGCTTTTCAGATACGCAGTATTTT
CASSFSDTQYF
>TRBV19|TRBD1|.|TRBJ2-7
TGTGCCAGTAGTAGGGGACAGGGGAGCTCCTACGAGCAGTACTTC
CASSRGQGSSYEQYF
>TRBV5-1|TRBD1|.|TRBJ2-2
TGCGCCAGCATCCCTCCCGGGACAGGGGTCACCGGGGAGCTGTTTTTT
CASIPPGTGVTGELFF
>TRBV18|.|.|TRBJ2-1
TGTGCCAGCTCCCCGGGACCCGACAATGAGCAGTTCTTC
CASSPGPDNEQFF
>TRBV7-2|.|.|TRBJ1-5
TGTGCCAGCAGCTCCATAGAGGGTCAGCCCCAGCATTTT
CASSSIEGQPQHF
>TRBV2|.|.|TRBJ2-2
TGTGCCAGCAGCGAGTCGGGGCTGACCGGGGAGCTGTTTTTT
CASSESGLTGELFF
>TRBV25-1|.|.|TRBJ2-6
TGTGCCAGCAGTGGGGGGCCTGGGGCCAACGTCCTGACTTTC
CASSGGPGANVLTF
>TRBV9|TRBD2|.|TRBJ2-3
TGTGCCAGCAAGAGCGGGGGGGTATCAGATACGCAGTATTTT
CASKSGGVSDTQYF
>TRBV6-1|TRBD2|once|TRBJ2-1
TGTGCCAGCAGTGACGACGCTAGCGGGAGGGCAGGTGAGCAGTTCTTC
CASSDDASGRAGEQFF
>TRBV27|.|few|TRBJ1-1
TGTGCCAGCAGTTCAAGGCCGAACACTGAAGCTTTCTTT
CASSSRPNTEAFF
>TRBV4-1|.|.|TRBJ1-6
TGCGCCAGCAGCCCCTACGTGGGTGGCCAAGTAAATTCACCCCTCCACTTT
CASSPYVGGQVNSPLHF
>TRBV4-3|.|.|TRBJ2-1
TGCGCCAGCAGCCAATACGGGCAAGGACGCAATGAGCAGTTCTTC
CASSQYGQGRNEQFF
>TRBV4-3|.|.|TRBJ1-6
TGCGCCAGCAGCCAGACAGGTGGTACCTATAATTCACCCCTCCACTTT
CASSQTGGTYNSPLHF
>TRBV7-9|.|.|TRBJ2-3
TGTGCCAGCAGCCCGACAGGTTCAAGCACAGATACGCAGTATTTT
CASSPTGSSTDTQYF
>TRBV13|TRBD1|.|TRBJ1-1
TGTGCCAGCAGCTTACCGACAGGGGCCCTCACTGAAGCTTTCTTT
CASSLPTGALTEAFF
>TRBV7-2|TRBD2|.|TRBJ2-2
TGTGCCAGCAGCTTCCAAAGCCGGACTAGCGGTACCGGGGAGCTGTTTTTT
CASSFQSRTSGTGELFF
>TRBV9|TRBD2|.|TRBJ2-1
TGTGCCAGCAGCGTTAGCCCCATGAGGCTAGCGGACGATAATGAGCAGTTCTTC
CASSVSPMRLADDNEQFF
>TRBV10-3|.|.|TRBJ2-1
TGTGCCATCAGTGAGAACCCCGACGATGAGCAGTTCTTC
CAISENPDDEQFF
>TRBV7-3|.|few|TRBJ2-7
TGTGCCAGCAGCCGGGATCCAACTGGCGAGCAGTACTTC
CASSRDPTGEQYF
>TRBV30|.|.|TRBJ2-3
TGTGCCTGGAGTATAAGCACAGATACGCAGTATTTT
CAWSISTDTQYF
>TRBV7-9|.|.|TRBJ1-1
TGTGCCAGCAGCTCCCGGCAAGGGAGGAACACTGAAGCTTTCTTT
CASSSRQGRNTEAFF
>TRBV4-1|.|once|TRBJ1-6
TGCGCCAGCAGCCAAGACAGAGGGAGGAATTCACCCCTCCACTTT
CASSQDRGRNSPLHF
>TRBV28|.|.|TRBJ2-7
TGTGCCAGCAGCGCCTACGAGCAGTACTTC
CASSAYEQYF
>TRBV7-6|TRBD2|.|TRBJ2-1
TGTGCCAGCAGCTTAACGGCGGGGGGGCTTGGTGAGCAGTTCTTC
CASSLTAGGLGEQFF
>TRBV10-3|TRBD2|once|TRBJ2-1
TGTGCCATCAGTCCCGGGACTAGGAGCAATGAGCAGTTCTTC
CAISPGTRSNEQFF
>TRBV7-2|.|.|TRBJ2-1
TGTGCCAGCAGCTCACAGGCCTTTGCAGACAATGAGCAGTTCTTC
CASSSQAFADNEQFF